This T cell receptor (beta chain) was captured by sequencing in a study of vaccination effects on CD4 cells after COVID-19. Study-level information: It was a median of 72 days after the second dose that post-vaccine samples were obtained. Study-wide results and limits: Common cold coronavirus cross-reactivity was shown by only 1 of 255 vaccine-induced clones in healthy vaccinees.

Data came from immunoSEQ multiplex PCR; TCRdb stores just in-frame clones and leaves some out. The data hold 50,000 to 65,000 clones, with 55% to 85% observed a single time. CD4+ T cells specific for antigen were expanded with viral peptide pools by the ViraFEST assay before sequencing. Upon completion of 10 to 11 days in culture, CD4+ T cells were isolated. Two-dose vaccination with either BNT162b2 or mRNA-1273 was given to the participants. People in the vaccine group had not been infected with SARS-CoV-2 before, and their nucleocapsid antibodies were negative. The authors exchanged half the medium for IL-2 medium on days 3 and 7. CDR3 size: 14 residues. On this clone: Antigen specificity is unknown.

Sequenced material: CD4+ T cells from PBMCs cultured with HCoV-229E spike peptides, taken after COVID-19 vaccination. This clonotype originated in a human donor who received a COVID-19 vaccine. The chain employs TRBV21-1 and TRBJ1-2. TRBV21-1 is recorded as a pseudogene. CDR3 coding DNA: TGTGCCAGCAGCACAATAAGACCCCACTATGGCTACACCTTC. It codes for CASSTIRPHYGYTF.